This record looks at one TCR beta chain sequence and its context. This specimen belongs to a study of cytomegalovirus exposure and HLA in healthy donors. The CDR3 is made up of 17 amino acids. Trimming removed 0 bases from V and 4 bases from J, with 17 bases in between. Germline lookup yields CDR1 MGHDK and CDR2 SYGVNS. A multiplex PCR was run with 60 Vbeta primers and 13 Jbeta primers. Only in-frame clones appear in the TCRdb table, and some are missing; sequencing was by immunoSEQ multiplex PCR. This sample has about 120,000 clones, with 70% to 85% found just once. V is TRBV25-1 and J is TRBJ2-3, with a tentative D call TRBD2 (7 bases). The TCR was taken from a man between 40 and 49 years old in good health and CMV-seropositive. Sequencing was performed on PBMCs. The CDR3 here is CASSEYGGLIVADTQYF. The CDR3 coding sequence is TGTGCCAGCAGTGAATACGGGGGGCTTATCGTCGCAGATACGCAGTATTTT. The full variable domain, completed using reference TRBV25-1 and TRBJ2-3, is EADIYQTPRYLVIGTGKKITLECSQTMGHDKMYWYQQDPGMELHLIHYSYGVNSTEKGDLSSESTVSRIRTEHFPLTLESARPSHTSQYLCASSEYGGLIVADTQYFGPGTRLTVL.